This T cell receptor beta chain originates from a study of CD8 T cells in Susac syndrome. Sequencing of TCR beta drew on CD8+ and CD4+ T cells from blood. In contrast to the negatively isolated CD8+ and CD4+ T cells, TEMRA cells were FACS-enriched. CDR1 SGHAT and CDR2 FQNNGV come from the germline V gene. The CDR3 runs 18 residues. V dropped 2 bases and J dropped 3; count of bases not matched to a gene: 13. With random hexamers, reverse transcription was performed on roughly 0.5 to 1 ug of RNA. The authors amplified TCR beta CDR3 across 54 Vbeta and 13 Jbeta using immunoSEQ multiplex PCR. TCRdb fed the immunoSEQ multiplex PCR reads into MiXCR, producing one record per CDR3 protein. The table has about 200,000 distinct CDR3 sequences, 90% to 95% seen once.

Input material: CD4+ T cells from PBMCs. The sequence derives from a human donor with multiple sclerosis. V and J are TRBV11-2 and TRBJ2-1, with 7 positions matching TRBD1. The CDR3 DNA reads TGTGCCAGCAGCTTATCCCCCAGAGGGGGACAGCTCTACAATGAGCAGTTCTTC. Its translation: CASSLSPRGGQLYNEQFF.